Listed here is a single TCR beta chain. This record belongs to a study of blood T cell repertoires in COVID-19. Study information: Researchers got acute and convalescent COVID-19 samples from the United States, Italy and Spain.

CDR3 length equals 16 residues. Germline assignment: CDR1 SGDLS and CDR2 YYNGEE. Trimming took 4 bases from V and 4 from J; bases not matched to a gene: 11. Original processing methods: Amplification from reference gene primers served as the basis for estimated nucleated cell counts. The repertoire was sequenced with immunoSEQ multiplex PCR; TCRdb's copy has only in-frame clones and lacks some. That table furnishes V, J and clone size, whereas the DNA furnished D and trimming. This sample has 200,000 to 300,000 clones; under 90% occur once, and the top ten carry 4.2%. The TCR sequence derives from a man aged 55 to 70 with acute or convalescent COVID-19. V is TRBV9 and J is TRBJ2-5, with TRBD1 matching over 9 bases. Sequencing was performed on peripheral blood. The CDR3 loop is CASSPRTGETGETQYF. The CDR3 bases are TGTGCCAGCAGCCCCCGGACAGGGGAGACGGGAGAGACCCAGTACTTC.